These 11 T cell receptor beta chains were sequenced from one sample in a study of blood T cell repertoires in COVID-19. Assay used: immunoSEQ multiplex PCR; TCRdb lists only in-frame clones, some missing. The table has 95,000 to 150,000 clones, about four fifths seen once. Sequencing used peripheral blood. These TCRs come from a man in his fifties or sixties with active or convalescent COVID-19.

The rearrangement joins TRBV5-4 to TRBJ2-5, with a tentative D call TRBD2 (5 bases). CDR1 and CDR2 (germline): SGHNT, YYREEE (reference sequence). V lost 4 bases to trimming and J lost 0 bases, with 10 bases between them. The CDR3 totals 14 residues. CDR3 DNA: TGTGCCAGCAGCGTGTCGGGGTACCAAGAGACCCAGTACTTC. Its protein is CASSVSGYQETQYF.

The rearrangement uses TRBV3-1 (or the pseudogene TRBV3-2) and TRBJ2-7; D remains ambiguous. This CDR3 comprises 14 residues. V gave up 6 bases and J gave up 2 bases, with 14 bases separating them. The V gene's germline CDR1 is LGHDT and CDR2 YNNKEL (reference sequence). The CDR3 spells CASSFRTVTYEQYF. The CDR3 nucleotides are TGTGCCAGCAGTTTTCGCACGGTGACCTACGAGCAGTACTTC.

The chain is built from TRBV7-3 and TRBJ2-3; no reliable D call. The CDR3 has 14 residues. Trimming left V 5 bases short and J 0 bases short, with 9 bases between. Per germline, CDR1 SGHTA and CDR2 FQGTGA. CDR3 loop: CASSPLGSTDTQYF. The DNA for the CDR3 is TGTGCCAGCAGCCCCCTCGGTAGCACAGATACGCAGTATTTT.

As concerns this clone: The sample carries other DNA sequences with the same CDR3. The chain employs TRBV24-1 and TRBJ1-2; D unresolved. CDR3 size: 12 residues. Trimming took off 4 bases at V and 5 bases at J, with 7 bases between the two ends. CDR1 is KGHDR and CDR2 is SFDVKD in the germline V gene. For the CDR3, the DNA is TGTGCCACCAGTGACCCGGGGTATGGCTACACCTTC. Its translation: CATSDPGYGYTF.

The count of this clone is one. The rearrangement joins TRBV29-1 to TRBJ2-7, with 9 bases fitting TRBD2. Germline assignment: CDR1 SQVTM and CDR2 ANQGSEA. V lost 1 base and J lost 0; bases outside the gene matches: 7. CDR3 length equals 16 residues. The DNA of the CDR3 is TGCAGCGTTGAAGCGGCTAGCGGGGTTAGCTCCTACGAGCAGTACTTC. Protein sequence: CSVEAASGVSSYEQYF.

The V and J genes are TRBV15 and TRBJ2-7, with 11 positions matching TRBD1. The CDR3 runs to 15 residues. In germline, CDR1 is LNHNV, CDR2 YYDKDF (reference sequence). V shed 2 bases, J shed 5 bases, and the junction held 5 bases outside the gene matches. CDR3 bases: TGTGCCACCAGCAGACCATGGACAGGGGGCCACGAGCAGTACTTC. It is translated as CATSRPWTGGHEQYF.

This clone was seen only once. This CDR3 reads CASSLNGGFTDTQYF. CDR3 coding DNA: TGTGCCAGCAGTTTAAACGGGGGTTTCACAGATACGCAGTATTTT. The chain joins TRBV27 to TRBJ2-3; TRBD2 might be the D (6 bases). CDR3 length: 15 residues. The V gene's germline CDR1 is MNHEY and CDR2 SMNVEV (reference sequence). Trimming took off 2 bases at V and 2 bases at J, with 11 bases between the two ends.

The chain has TRBV10-3 and TRBJ2-1; 8 bases match TRBD1. The V and J ends lost 4 bases and 4 bases, in that order; junction bases with no gene match: 6. CDR1 is ENHRY, CDR2 SYGVKD, per germline. CDR3 length: 15 residues. This CDR3 is CAISVGQGAYNEQFF. As DNA, the CDR3 is TGTGCCATCAGTGTCGGGCAGGGGGCTTACAATGAGCAGTTCTTC.

This clone was detected once. The V and J genes are TRBV6-5 and TRBJ2-7; a possible D gene is TRBD1 (6 bases). The length of the CDR3 is 15 residues. The V gene lost 5 bases and the J gene lost 4 bases, with 18 bases spanning the gap. Germline loops: CDR1 MNHEY, CDR2 SVGAGI. The CDR3 DNA follows: TGTGCCAGCAGTATTGACGGGACACCTTCTTACGAGCAGTACTTC. This encodes CASSIDGTPSYEQYF.

V usage is TRBV5-1 and J usage is TRBJ1-2, with D hard to call. V lost 0 bases, J lost 11 bases, and 11 bases lay in between. This CDR3 region has 12 residues. Germline values: CDR1 SGHRS, CDR2 YFSETQ. The CDR3 nucleotides are TGCGCCAGCAGCTTGGCCTCGGAGCTATACACCTTC. Protein sequence: CASSLASELYTF. The full variable domain, with the rest looked up from reference TRBV5-1 and TRBJ1-2, is KAGVTQTPRYLIKTRGQQVTLSCSPISGHRSVSWYQQTPGQGLQFLFEYFSETQRNKGNFPGRFSGRQFSNSRSEMNVSTLELGDSALYLCASSLASELYTFGSGTRLTVV.

CDR3 amino acids: CASIHGRVQYF. The CDR3 nucleotides are TGTGCCAGCATCCATGGGAGGGTGCAGTACTTC. V is TRBV28 and J is TRBJ2-7, with 7 nucleotides matching TRBD2. Germline lookup yields CDR1 MDHEN and CDR2 SYDVKM. The CDR3 covers 11 residues. The junction had 6 bases not matched to a gene; V was cut back by 7 bases and J by 9 bases. The whole variable domain, remainder taken from reference TRBV28 and TRBJ2-7, is DVKVTQSSRYLVKRTGEKVFLECVQDMDHENMFWYRQDPGLGLRLIYFSYDVKMKEKGDIPEGYSVSREKKERFSLILESASTNQTSMYLCASIHGRVQYFGPGTRLTVT.